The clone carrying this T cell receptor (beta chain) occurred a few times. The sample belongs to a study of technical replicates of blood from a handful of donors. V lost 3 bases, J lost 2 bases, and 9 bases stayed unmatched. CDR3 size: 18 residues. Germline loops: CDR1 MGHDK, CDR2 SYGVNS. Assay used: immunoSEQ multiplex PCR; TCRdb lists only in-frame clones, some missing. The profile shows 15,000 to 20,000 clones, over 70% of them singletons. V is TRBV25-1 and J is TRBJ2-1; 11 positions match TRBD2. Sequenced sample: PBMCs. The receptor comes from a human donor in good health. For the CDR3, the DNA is TGTGCCAGCAGTGAGCCCCGACTAGCGGGATGGCCCTACAATGAGCAGTTCTTC. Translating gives CASSEPRLAGWPYNEQFF.